The 11 T cell receptor beta chains in this list originate from one sample, sequenced in a study of T cell changes during pregnancy in multiple sclerosis. Generated by immunoSEQ multiplex PCR, the TCRdb table keeps only in-frame clones and is missing some. The table lists around 31,000 clones, approximately 92% of them singletons. The specimen was CD4+ T cells from peripheral blood mononuclear cells, collected in the first trimester of pregnancy. The receptors were gathered from a female donor with multiple sclerosis, enrolled in a pregnancy study.

The J gene is TRBJ1-1, the V gene TRBV4-3, with 8 bases that match TRBD1. The junction had 4 bases not matched to a gene; V was cut back by 1 base and J by 3 bases. CDR1 and CDR2 (germline): LGHNA, YSLEER. The CDR3 has 15 residues. This CDR3 reads CASSQADRDHTEAFF. CDR3 nucleotide sequence: TGCGCCAGCAGCCAAGCGGACAGGGATCACACTGAAGCTTTCTTT.

CDR3 sequence (DNA): TGTGCCAGCAGTGAAGCCGAACTAGCGGTCCAAGAGACCCAGTACTTC. Translated, it gives CASSEAELAVQETQYF. This chain links TRBV2 with TRBJ2-5, with 8 bases matching TRBD2. The CDR3 spans 16 residues. Germline V lookup: CDR1 SNHLY, CDR2 FYNNEI. The trim removed 0 bases at V and 1 base at J, leaving 4 bases unmatched.

The J gene is TRBJ1-1, the V gene TRBV5-6; weak D call: TRBD1 (5 bases). V lost 1 base and J lost 4, with 11 bases in between. The CDR3 has 14 residues. Germline V gene sequence: CDR1 SGHDT, CDR2 YYEEEE. The CDR3 DNA reads TGTGCCAGCAGCTTGTCAGGGTGGAGCACTGAAGCTTTCTTT. Amino acid sequence: CASSLSGWSTEAFF. Variable domain in full (rest from reference TRBV5-6 and TRBJ1-1): DAGVTQSPTHLIKTRGQQVTLRCSPKSGHDTVSWYQQALGQGPQFIFQYYEEEERQRGNFPDRFSGHQFPNYSSELNVNALLLGDSALYLCASSLSGWSTEAFFGQGTRLTVV.

The rearrangement uses TRBV15 and TRBJ1-2; D possibly corresponds to TRBD1 (6 bases). Germline assignment: CDR1 LNHNV and CDR2 YYDKDF (reference sequence). The germline V and J ends were trimmed by 0 bases and 7 bases, with 18 bases remaining between them. The CDR3 is 16 amino acids. CDR3: CATSRDRGEGGSGYTF. The CDR3, as DNA: TGTGCCACCAGCAGAGATCGGGGGGAGGGGGGCAGTGGCTACACCTTC.

In DNA form, the CDR3 reads TGCGCCAGCAGCTTGAGGCCTAGCGGGGGGGAGACCCAGTACTTC. As protein: CASSLRPSGGETQYF. The chain uses TRBV5-1 and TRBJ2-5; TRBD2 aligns across 11 bases. Unmatched junction bases numbered 4, after V lost 1 base and J lost 5 bases. CDR3 length equals 15 residues. CDR1 and CDR2 from the germline V gene are SGHRS and YFSETQ. The complete variable domain, with remaining parts taken from reference TRBV5-1 and TRBJ2-5, reads KAGVTQTPRYLIKTRGQQVTLSCSPISGHRSVSWYQQTPGQGLQFLFEYFSETQRNKGNFPGRFSGRQFSNSRSEMNVSTLELGDSALYLCASSLRPSGGETQYFGPGTRLLVL.

This sequence joins TRBV27 and TRBJ2-1; 9 nucleotides agree with TRBD1. V dropped 6 bases and J dropped 4; count of bases not matched to a gene: 10. Germline V gene data show CDR1 as MNHEY and CDR2 as SMNVEV (reference sequence). There are 16 residues in the CDR3. CDR3 in amino acids: CASSHPGTGTYNEQFF. CDR3 bases: TGTGCCAGCAGCCACCCCGGGACAGGGACTTACAATGAGCAGTTCTTC.

V usage is TRBV4-1 and J usage is TRBJ1-2; TRBD1 matches 9 bases. Per germline, CDR1 MGHRA and CDR2 YSYEKL. The V segment lost 1 base and the J segment 4 bases; nucleotides outside the gene matches: 13. The length of the CDR3 is 18 residues. CDR3 bases: TGCGCCAGCAGCCAAGCTCCTCCTTACAGGGGGCGTAGCTATGGCTACACCTTC. This encodes CASSQAPPYRGRSYGYTF.

The J gene is TRBJ1-1, the V gene TRBV14; D is possibly TRBD1 (6 bases). The V and J ends lost 1 base and 0 bases respectively, with 18 bases between them. The CDR3 is made up of 18 amino acids. CDR1 is SGHDN, CDR2 FVKESK, per germline. CDR3 sequence: CASSQGRGGPLMNTEAFF. The CDR3, as DNA: TGTGCCAGCAGCCAAGGTCGGGGGGGGCCCCTTATGAACACTGAAGCTTTCTTT.

The genes are TRBV7-9 and TRBJ1-2, with 8 nucleotides matching TRBD1. Germline-derived CDR1 and CDR2 are SEHNR and FQNEAQ (reference sequence). This CDR3 region has 16 residues. J gave up 8 bases and V 8 bases, and 19 bases lay outside the gene matches. The CDR3 loop is CASGSSSGRGLGGYTF. The CDR3 DNA reads TGTGCCAGCGGTTCTTCTTCGGGCAGGGGGCTAGGAGGCTACACCTTC.

In this sample, this clone turned up a few times. J is TRBJ1-1 and V is TRBV5-4; tentatively, D is TRBD1 (5 bases). The CDR3 runs 13 residues. Per the germline V gene, CDR1 is SGHNT and CDR2 is YYREEE (reference sequence). Trimming left V 0 bases short and J 8 bases short, with 11 bases between. This CDR3 reads CASSLAGGGEAFF. CDR3 coding DNA: TGTGCCAGCAGCTTGGCGGGGGGGGGAGAAGCTTTCTTT.

This chain uses TRBV20-1 with TRBJ1-2; a possible D gene is TRBD1 (6 bases). Germline values: CDR1 DFQATT, CDR2 SNEGSKA (reference sequence). V lost 5 bases and J 3 bases, leaving 7 bases between the germline ends. CDR3 length equals 11 residues. This chain's CDR3 is CSARTDYGYTF. CDR3 coding DNA: TGCAGTGCTCGGACAGACTATGGCTACACCTTC.